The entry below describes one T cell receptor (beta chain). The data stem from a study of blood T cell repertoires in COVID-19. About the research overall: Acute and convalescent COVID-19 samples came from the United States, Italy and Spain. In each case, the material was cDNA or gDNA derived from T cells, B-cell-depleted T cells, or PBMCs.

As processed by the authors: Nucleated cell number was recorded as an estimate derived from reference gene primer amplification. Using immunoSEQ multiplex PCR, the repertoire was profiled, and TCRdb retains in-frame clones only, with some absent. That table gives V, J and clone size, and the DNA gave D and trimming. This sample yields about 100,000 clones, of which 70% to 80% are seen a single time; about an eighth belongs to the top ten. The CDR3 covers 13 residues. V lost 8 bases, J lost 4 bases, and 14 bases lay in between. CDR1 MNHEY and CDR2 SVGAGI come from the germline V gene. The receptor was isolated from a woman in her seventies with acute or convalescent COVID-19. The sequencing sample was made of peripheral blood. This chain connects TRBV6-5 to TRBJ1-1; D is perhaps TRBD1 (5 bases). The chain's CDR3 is CASGGVRSTEAFF. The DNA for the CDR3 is TGTGCCAGCGGGGGGGTTCGAAGCACTGAAGCTTTCTTT.